This passage covers 2 T cell receptor beta chains from one sample sequenced in a study of long-term antiretroviral therapy in people with HIV (dated by TCRdb to 2021 to 2024). Sequencing of the TRB variable region was done with the immunoSEQ hsTCRB v3.0 assay at survey level resolution. Entries here come from immuneACCESS through TCRdb and include only in-frame sequences with V and J called. Some clones fail to appear in such tables; in the studies checked, an unresolved V gene covers under half of the shortfall, and the cause of the remainder is unknown. In all, the sample holds under 30,000 clones, and approximately 90% of those were seen once. Clones ranked in the top ten supply more than 6.5% of the sample. This specimen was unsorted PBMCs, taken approximately 5 years before starting antiretroviral therapy. The receptor source for this set is a man over 45 with HIV.

V is TRBV9 and J is TRBJ1-2; 9 bases align to TRBD1. The CDR3 spans 15 residues. Looked up from germline, CDR1 is SGDLS and CDR2 is YYNGEE. V gave up 2 bases and J gave up 6 bases; unmatched junction bases: 8. CDR3 residues: CASSVNRGPAHGYTF. Written as DNA, the CDR3 is TGTGCCAGCAGCGTTAACAGGGGGCCGGCCCATGGCTACACCTTC.

The chain has TRBV5-4 and TRBJ2-1; D tentatively reads TRBD1 or TRBD2 (5 bases each). V lost 6 bases to trimming and J lost 6 bases, with 25 bases between them. The CDR3 contains 17 residues. CDR1 is SGHNT, CDR2 YYREEE, per germline (reference sequence). The CDR3 loop is CASIPAPGQGAINEQFF. In DNA, the CDR3 is TGTGCCAGCATCCCCGCCCCTGGGCAGGGAGCCATCAATGAGCAGTTCTTC.